The 5 T cell receptor beta chains below come from one sample, sequenced in a study of CD8+CD57+ T cells in acquired aplastic anemia. The TCR beta profiling, which covered VDJ combination and CDR3 sequence, was carried out using genomic DNA as the template. TCRdb processed the reads anew with MiXCR; each CDR3 protein has one entry. The table records 450,000 to 600,000 distinct CDR3 sequences, approximately 33% of them present only once. Patients picked for sequencing had shown CD8+CD57+ cell expansion detected by flow cytometry. The specimen was sorted CD4+, CD8+, or CD8+CD57+ T cells (not recorded which) from PBMCs. These receptors were collected from a human donor with aplastic anemia.

The chain has TRBV24-1 and TRBJ2-5, with 9 nucleotides matching TRBD2. Trimming cost V 4 bases and J 5 bases; bases outside gene matches: 7. This CDR3 has 15 residues. Germline V CDR1 and CDR2: KGHDR, SFDVKD. For the CDR3, the DNA is TGTGCCACCAGTGAGGCCGGGACTAGCTGGGAGACCCAGTACTTC. Translated: CATSEAGTSWETQYF.

This sequence joins TRBV2 and TRBJ2-1, with D perhaps matching TRBD2 (7 bases). The CDR3 loop spans 16 amino acids. Germline V CDR1 and CDR2: SNHLY, FYNNEI. Trimming left V 3 bases short and J 9 bases short, with 21 bases between. This chain's CDR3 is CASSDLGGTLYGEQFF. CDR3 in DNA: TGTGCCAGCAGTGATTTGGGGGGGACACTCTACGGTGAGCAGTTCTTC.

This clonotype was counted between two and nine times. The rearrangement joins TRBV2 to TRBJ2-7; D is perhaps TRBD2 (5 bases). This CDR3 has 14 residues. CDR1 and CDR2 (germline): SNHLY, FYNNEI. Trimming left V 8 bases short and J 3 bases short, with 17 bases between. CDR3 coding DNA: TGTGCCAGCGTCCAGGCTAGCCCAATCTACGAGCAGTACTTC. The encoded protein is CASVQASPIYEQYF.

This chain joins TRBV7-2 and TRBJ2-1, with 7 bases fitting TRBD2. The CDR3 is made up of 14 amino acids. Germline lookup yields CDR1 SGHTA and CDR2 FQGNSA. With 1 base clipped from V and 7 bases from J, the junction kept 4 bases outside the gene matches. CDR3 residues: CASSLDRRGNEQFF. The CDR3 DNA follows: TGTGCCAGCAGCTTAGATCGGCGGGGGAATGAGCAGTTCTTC.

This rearrangement joins TRBV19 to TRBJ2-1; D may be TRBD1 or TRBD2 (5 bases each). V lost 3 bases and J lost 0, with 15 bases in between. From germline, CDR1 is LNHDA and CDR2 SQIVND (reference sequence). The CDR3 covers 17 residues. The CDR3 coding sequence is TGTGCCAGTAGTATTAGTTCTCGGGGCAGCTCCTACAATGAGCAGTTCTTC. Translating it yields CASSISSRGSSYNEQFF.